The next 29 T cell receptor beta chains were all read from a single sample in a study of cytomegalovirus exposure and HLA in healthy donors. The PCR had 60 Vbeta and 13 Jbeta primers. Clones were read by immunoSEQ multiplex PCR, and TCRdb kept only the in-frame ones, dropping some. This table has about 120,000 clones, 60% to 85% appearing once. Sequenced: PBMCs. Every receptor here comes from a female donor in good health and CMV-seronegative.

The V and J genes are TRBV29-1 and TRBJ1-1, with TRBD1 identical over 7 bases. The trim removed 4 bases at V and 10 bases at J, leaving 6 bases unmatched. Germline V gene lookup returns CDR1 SQVTM and CDR2 ANQGSEA. The CDR3 totals 11 residues. The CDR3 sequence is CSVGGDSGAFF. The CDR3 DNA is TGCAGCGTTGGAGGGGACAGCGGAGCTTTCTTT.

The CDR3 nucleotides are TGTGCCAGCAGCGTAGACCCTAGCGGGGGTGAAATCTACAATGAGCAGTTCTTC. Amino acids: CASSVDPSGGEIYNEQFF. The chain uses TRBV9 and TRBJ2-1, with 10 nucleotides matching TRBD2. Per germline, CDR1 SGDLS and CDR2 YYNGEE. The CDR3 totals 18 residues. Germline trimming cut 0 bases from V and 3 bases from J; bases unmatched to any gene: 9.

This rearrangement joins TRBV10-2 to TRBJ1-5; 12 bases match TRBD1. The CDR3 consists of 18 residues. The germline V gene encodes CDR1 WSHSY and CDR2 SAAADI. J gave up 4 bases and V 6 bases, and 13 bases lay outside the gene matches. The CDR3 here is CASSHVLGGQGANQPQHF. For the CDR3, the DNA is TGCGCCAGCAGCCACGTCCTTGGGGGACAGGGGGCAAATCAGCCCCAGCATTTT.

This rearrangement joins TRBV7-9 to TRBJ2-7, with D hard to call. This CDR3 comprises 14 residues. CDR1 SEHNR and CDR2 FQNEAQ come from the germline V gene (reference sequence). V was trimmed by 1 base and J by 0 bases, leaving 7 bases between them. The CDR3 here is CASSLDVVSYEQYF. The CDR3 nucleotides read TGTGCCAGCAGCTTAGATGTCGTCTCCTACGAGCAGTACTTC.

The V gene is TRBV18, the J gene TRBJ2-1; 7 bases line up with TRBD1. Germline values: CDR1 KGHSH, CDR2 LQKENI. CDR3 length: 15 residues. Trimming at V came to 3 bases and at J to 4 bases, leaving 6 bases not matched to a gene. The CDR3 loop is CASSPPGQMYNEQFF. DNA of the CDR3: TGTGCCAGCTCACCGCCGGGACAGATGTACAATGAGCAGTTCTTC.

Only a few counts were recorded for this clone. V gene TRBV5-1 combines with J gene TRBJ2-7; tentative D call: TRBD2 (7 bases). Germline CDR1 is SGHRS and CDR2 is YFSETQ. The V gene lost 7 bases and the J gene lost 6 bases, with 20 bases spanning the gap. This CDR3 is built from 14 residues. The CDR3 protein is CASSRGGGSVEQYF. For the CDR3, the DNA is TGCGCCAGCTCACGAGGGGGGGGATCAGTCGAGCAGTACTTC.

The rearrangement uses TRBV2 and TRBJ2-3; D ambiguous. Between the trimmed V and J ends, which lost 3 bases and 5 bases, there was a span of 12 bases. There are 14 residues in the CDR3. Germline loops: CDR1 SNHLY, CDR2 FYNNEI. The DNA for the CDR3 is TGTGCCAGCAGTGACACCTCCTCCGGAGATACGCAGTATTTT. Translating it yields CASSDTSSGDTQYF.

This rearrangement joins TRBV4-3 to TRBJ2-4; D may be TRBD2 (5 bases). The length of the CDR3 is 15 residues. Looked up from germline, CDR1 is LGHNA and CDR2 is YSLEER. Trimming cost V 6 bases and J 3 bases, with 15 bases left between them. This chain's CDR3 is CASSPNRGDKNIQYF. CDR3 sequence (DNA): TGCGCCAGCAGTCCAAACCGGGGTGACAAAAACATTCAGTACTTC.

This sequence joins TRBV5-8 and TRBJ1-4; D unresolved. CDR3 length: 17 residues. Germline V gene lookup returns CDR1 SGHTS and CDR2 YDEGEE. V lost 3 bases and J lost 3, with 18 bases in between. The CDR3 spells CASSSPGLATSNEKLFF. Written as DNA, the CDR3 is TGTGCCAGCAGCTCGCCAGGTCTGGCCACCTCTAATGAAAAACTGTTTTTT. Combining the CDR3 with reference TRBV5-8 and TRBJ1-4 gives the whole variable domain EAGVTQSPTHLIKTRGQQATLRCSPISGHTSVYWYQQALGLGLQFLLWYDEGEERNRGNFPPRFSGRQFPNYSSELNVNALELEDSALYLCASSSPGLATSNEKLFFGSGTQLSVL.

The rearrangement joins TRBV7-9 to TRBJ1-5; TRBD1 aligns across 8 bases. Germline assignment: CDR1 SEHNR and CDR2 FQNEAQ (reference sequence). The CDR3 contains 14 residues. The V and J ends lost 3 bases and 4 bases, in that order; junction bases with no gene match: 2. The CDR3 loop reads CASSLGQDNQPQHF. DNA of the CDR3: TGTGCCAGCAGCTTGGGACAGGATAATCAGCCCCAGCATTTT. Complete variable domain (other parts from reference TRBV7-9 and TRBJ1-5): DTGVSQNPRHKITKRGQNVTFRCDPISEHNRLYWYRQTLGQGPEFLTYFQNEAQLEKSRLLSDRFSAERPKGSFSTLEIQRTEQGDSAMYLCASSLGQDNQPQHFGDGTRLSIL.

This sequence joins TRBV5-1 and TRBJ2-5, with 7 bases that match TRBD1. The J call may be incorrect, as the DNA end agrees better with TRBJ2-7. This CDR3 is 18 amino acids long. CDR1 is SGHRS and CDR2 is YFSETQ in the germline V gene. CDR3 sequence: CASSLRSGTAKQSYEQYF. The CDR3 DNA reads TGCGCCAGCAGCTTGAGGTCGGGGACAGCAAAACAATCCTACGAGCAGTACTTC.

This clone was picked up a small number of times. This sequence joins TRBV5-6 and TRBJ1-2; a weak D match, TRBD1 (5 bases). Trimming took off 3 bases at V and 4 bases at J, with 10 bases between the two ends. CDR3 length: 13 residues. The germline gives CDR1 SGHDT, CDR2 YYEEEE. CDR3 residues: CASSSGQGYGYTF. Written as DNA, the CDR3 is TGTGCCAGCAGCTCGGGCCAGGGCTATGGCTACACCTTC.

This clone was recorded only once. This chain links TRBV7-9 with TRBJ2-6, with 7 bases fitting TRBD1. The CDR3 contains 19 residues. Germline V gene sequence: CDR1 SEHNR, CDR2 FQNEAQ (reference sequence). With V trimmed by 1 base and J by 0 bases, 9 bases remained unmatched. The CDR3 reads CASSLVLTGIPSGANVLTF. DNA of the CDR3: TGTGCCAGCAGCTTAGTCCTGACAGGGATCCCCTCTGGGGCCAACGTCCTGACTTTC. Supplemented by reference TRBV7-9 and TRBJ2-6, the full variable domain reads DTGVSQNPRHKITKRGQNVTFRCDPISEHNRLYWYRQTLGQGPEFLTYFQNEAQLEKSRLLSDRFSAERPKGSFSTLEIQRTEQGDSAMYLCASSLVLTGIPSGANVLTFGAGSRLTVL.

This chain connects TRBV16 to TRBJ1-5; D gene unclear. CDR1 is KGHSY and CDR2 is FQNENV in the germline V gene. This CDR3 region has 17 residues. V lost 3 bases to trimming and J lost 1 base, with 16 bases between them. The CDR3 DNA reads as TGTGCCAGCAGCCATCGGTTTACGCGTCTAAGCAATCAGCCCCAGCATTTT. Its translation: CASSHRFTRLSNQPQHF.

The chain couples TRBV6-5 to TRBJ1-2; TRBD1 matches at 8 bases. V lost 6 bases and J lost 8; bases outside the gene matches: 14. The CDR3 spans 15 residues. Germline V lookup: CDR1 MNHEY, CDR2 SVGAGI. Here the CDR3 reads CASRLDRDRTWGYTF. CDR3 in DNA: TGTGCCAGCAGGTTAGATCGGGACAGGACGTGGGGCTACACCTTC.

The gene calls are TRBV7-9 and TRBJ1-1; no firm D call. The ends were cut back, 3 bases at V and 7 bases at J, with 6 bases in the middle. The germline V gene has CDR1 SEHNR and CDR2 FQNEAQ (reference sequence). This CDR3 spans 11 amino acids. The CDR3, as DNA: TGTGCCAGCAGCTTTGCACTTGAAGCTTTCTTT. This codes for CASSFALEAFF.

The chain has TRBV6-4 and TRBJ1-4, with D uncertain. Trimming took 7 bases from V and 7 from J, leaving 4 bases between them. From germline, CDR1 is MRHNA and CDR2 SNTAGT. CDR3 length: 10 amino acids. The CDR3 DNA follows: TGTGCCAGCACTTTTGAAAAACTGTTTTTT. Its protein product is CASTFEKLFF.

The chain couples TRBV5-1 to TRBJ1-2; a possible D gene is TRBD1 (6 bases). The CDR3 length is 12 residues. Trimming removed 7 bases at V and 6 bases at J, with 13 bases between. Germline V gene data show CDR1 as SGHRS and CDR2 as YFSETQ. The DNA for the CDR3 is TGCGCCAGCGCCGAGACAGGAAATGGCTACACCTTC. It translates to CASAETGNGYTF.

This sequence joins TRBV7-8 and TRBJ2-1; no clear D. The CDR3 spans 14 residues. Germline assignment: CDR1 SGHVS and CDR2 FQNEAQ. The germline V and J ends were trimmed by 5 bases and 0 bases, with 8 bases remaining between them. The CDR3 bases are TGTGCCAGCAGCCCCATCGGCTCCTACAATGAGCAGTTCTTC. It codes for CASSPIGSYNEQFF.

This CDR3 reads CASSPQPLGGNSPLHF. DNA for the CDR3: TGTGCCAGCTCACCCCAACCGTTGGGGGGAAATTCACCCCTCCACTTT. This sequence joins TRBV18 and TRBJ1-6; possible D gene TRBD1, 5 bases. The CDR3 runs to 16 residues. V was trimmed by 3 bases and J by 7 bases, leaving 16 bases between them. The V gene's germline CDR1 is KGHSH and CDR2 LQKENI.

As to this clone: This same CDR3 is encoded by further DNA sequences in the sample. The CDR3: CASSVAGGRTDTQYF. The DNA of the CDR3 is TGTGCCAGCAGCGTAGCAGGGGGGCGCACAGATACGCAGTATTTT. The J gene is TRBJ2-3, the V gene TRBV9, with D perhaps TRBD1 (7 bases). From germline, CDR1 is SGDLS and CDR2 YYNGEE. Trimming shortened V by 0 bases and J by 1 base, and 9 bases separated the two germline ends. There are 15 residues in the CDR3.

The V gene is TRBV9, the J gene TRBJ2-1; 8 bases are shared with TRBD1. The junction had 8 bases not matched to a gene; V was cut back by 0 bases and J by 3 bases. Germline-derived CDR1 and CDR2 are SGDLS and YYNGEE. This CDR3 spans 17 amino acids. The CDR3 DNA sequence: TGTGCCAGCAGCGTAGGTAATCCAGGGGGCTTCTACAATGAGCAGTTCTTC. Protein product: CASSVGNPGGFYNEQFF.

The chain combines TRBV7-8 with TRBJ2-5; TRBD1 aligns across 9 bases. The junction had 12 bases not matched to a gene; V was cut back by 5 bases and J by 5 bases. This CDR3 contains 16 residues. Germline CDR1 is SGHVS and CDR2 is FQNEAQ. DNA of the CDR3: TGTGCCAGCAGCCCCCAAACAGGGGGCGCGGGCGAGACCCAGTACTTC. Its protein product is CASSPQTGGAGETQYF.

This clone was seen once. The rearrangement links TRBV10-2 to TRBJ1-5; D may be TRBD1 (6 bases). The V end was cut by 3 bases, the J end by 2 bases, with 11 bases between. Germline V gives CDR1 WSHSY, CDR2 SAAADI. The length of the CDR3 is 15 residues. CDR3 DNA: TGCGCCAGCAGTGAAGAAAACAGGGGCAATCAGCCCCAGCATTTT. As protein: CASSEENRGNQPQHF.

This clone was counted a single time. The V and J genes are TRBV7-2 and TRBJ1-2; D ambiguous. The CDR3 is made up of 12 amino acids. The germline V and J ends were trimmed by 6 bases and 2 bases, with 7 bases remaining between them. CDR1 and CDR2 from the germline V gene are SGHTA and FQGNSA. The CDR3 loop is CASSSGNYGYTF. For the CDR3, the DNA is TGTGCCAGCAGTTCGGGGAACTATGGCTACACCTTC. The full variable domain, in which reference TRBV7-2 and TRBJ1-2 provide the parts outside the CDR3, is GAGVSQSPSNKVTEKGKDVELRCDPISGHTALYWYRQSLGQGLEFLIYFQGNSAPDKSGLPSDRFSAERTGGSVSTLTIQRTQQEDSAVYLCASSSGNYGYTFGSGTRLTVV.

This sequence joins TRBV14 and TRBJ2-6; D is perhaps TRBD2 (6 bases). The length of the CDR3 is 16 residues. Per germline, CDR1 SGHDN and CDR2 FVKESK. Trimming left V 1 base short and J 1 base short, with 8 bases between. CDR3 DNA: TGTGCCAGCAGCCAAGTCGGAGGGTCTGGGGCCAACGTCCTGACTTTC. It yields the protein CASSQVGGSGANVLTF.

The V call is TRBV9, the J call TRBJ2-3; possible D gene TRBD1, 6 bases. V shed 0 bases and J shed 2 bases, with 10 bases lying between them. CDR3 length: 15 residues. CDR1 is SGDLS and CDR2 is YYNGEE in the germline V gene. CDR3 region: CASSVAGVSTDTQYF. The CDR3 DNA sequence: TGTGCCAGCAGCGTAGCAGGGGTCTCCACAGATACGCAGTATTTT.

The CDR3 loop reads CASRKTQGYTEAFF. In DNA form, the CDR3 reads TGTGCCAGCAGGAAAACACAGGGGTACACTGAAGCTTTCTTT. The chain is built from TRBV6-1 and TRBJ1-1, with 7 bases identical to TRBD1. Germline V lookup: CDR1 MNHNS, CDR2 SASEGT. This CDR3 spans 14 amino acids. Trimming removed 6 bases from V and 3 bases from J; junction bases left unmatched: 7.

The chain links TRBV10-1 to TRBJ1-2, with 9 bases that match TRBD1. Germline values: CDR1 WNHNN, CDR2 SYGVQD (reference sequence). J lost 8 bases, V lost 4 bases, and 5 bases had no gene match. The CDR3 runs to 13 residues. The CDR3: CASSGGTGNGYTF. The CDR3 DNA reads TGCGCCAGCAGTGGAGGGACAGGGAACGGCTACACCTTC.